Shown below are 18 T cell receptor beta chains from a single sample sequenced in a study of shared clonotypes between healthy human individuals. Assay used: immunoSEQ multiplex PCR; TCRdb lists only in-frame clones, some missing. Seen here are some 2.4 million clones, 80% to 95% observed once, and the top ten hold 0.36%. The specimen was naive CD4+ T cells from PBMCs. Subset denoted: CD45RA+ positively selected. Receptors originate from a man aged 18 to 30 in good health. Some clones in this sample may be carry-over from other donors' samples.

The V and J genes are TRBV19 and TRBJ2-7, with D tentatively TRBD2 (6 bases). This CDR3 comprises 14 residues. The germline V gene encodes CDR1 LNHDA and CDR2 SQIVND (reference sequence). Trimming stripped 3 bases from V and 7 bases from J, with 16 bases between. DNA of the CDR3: TGTGCCAGTAGTATTACTAGCTCGTCGTGGGAGCAGTACTTC. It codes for CASSITSSSWEQYF.

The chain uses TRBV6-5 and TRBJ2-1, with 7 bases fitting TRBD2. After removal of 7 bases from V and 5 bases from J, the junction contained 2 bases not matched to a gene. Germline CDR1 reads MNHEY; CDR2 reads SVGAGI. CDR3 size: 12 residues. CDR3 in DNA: TGTGCCAGCACTAGCGGAAACAATGAGCAGTTCTTC. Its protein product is CASTSGNNEQFF.

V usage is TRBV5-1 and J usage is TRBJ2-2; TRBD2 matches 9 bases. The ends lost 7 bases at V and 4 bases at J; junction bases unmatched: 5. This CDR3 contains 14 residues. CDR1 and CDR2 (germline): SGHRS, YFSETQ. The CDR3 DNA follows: TGCGCCAGCCGACTAGCGGAGGCCACCGGGGAGCTGTTTTTT. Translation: CASRLAEATGELFF.

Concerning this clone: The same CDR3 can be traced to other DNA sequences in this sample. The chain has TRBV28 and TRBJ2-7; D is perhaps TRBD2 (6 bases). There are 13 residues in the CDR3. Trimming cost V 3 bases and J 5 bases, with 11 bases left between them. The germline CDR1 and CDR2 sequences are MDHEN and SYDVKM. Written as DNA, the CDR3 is TGTGCCAGCAGTTTGGGCGGGAAAGACGAGCAGTACTTC. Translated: CASSLGGKDEQYF.

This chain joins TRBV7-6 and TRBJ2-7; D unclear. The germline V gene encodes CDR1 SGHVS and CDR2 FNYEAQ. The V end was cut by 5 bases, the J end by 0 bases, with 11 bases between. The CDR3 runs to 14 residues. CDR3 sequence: CASSPTGSSYEQYF. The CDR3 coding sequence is TGTGCCAGCAGCCCCACGGGCAGCTCCTACGAGCAGTACTTC.

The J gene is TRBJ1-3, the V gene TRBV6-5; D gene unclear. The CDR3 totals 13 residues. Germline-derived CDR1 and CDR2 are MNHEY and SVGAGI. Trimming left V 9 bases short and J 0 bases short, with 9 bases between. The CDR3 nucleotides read TGTGCCAGTCGAGAGGGCTCTGGAAACACCATATATTTT. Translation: CASREGSGNTIYF.

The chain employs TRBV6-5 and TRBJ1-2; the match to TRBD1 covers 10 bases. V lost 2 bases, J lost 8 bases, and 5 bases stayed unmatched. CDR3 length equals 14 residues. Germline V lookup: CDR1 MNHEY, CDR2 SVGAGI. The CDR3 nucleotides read TGTGCCAGCAGTTACGTTGGGACAGGGGTCGGCTACACCTTC. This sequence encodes CASSYVGTGVGYTF.

The CDR3 bases are TGCGCCAGCAGCTTGGCGGGAGCGGGACTCAACGAGCAGTACTTC. Translating it yields CASSLAGAGLNEQYF. The rearrangement uses TRBV5-1 and TRBJ2-7, with 7 positions matching TRBD2. The V segment lost 0 bases and the J segment 5 bases; nucleotides outside the gene matches: 8. This CDR3 contains 15 residues. CDR1 is SGHRS and CDR2 is YFSETQ in the germline V gene.

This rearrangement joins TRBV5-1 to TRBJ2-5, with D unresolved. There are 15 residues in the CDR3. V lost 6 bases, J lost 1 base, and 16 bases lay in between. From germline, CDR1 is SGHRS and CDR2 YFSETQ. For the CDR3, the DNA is TGCGCCAGCACCCAAAGTTCAACGCCCCAAGAGACCCAGTACTTC. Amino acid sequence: CASTQSSTPQETQYF.

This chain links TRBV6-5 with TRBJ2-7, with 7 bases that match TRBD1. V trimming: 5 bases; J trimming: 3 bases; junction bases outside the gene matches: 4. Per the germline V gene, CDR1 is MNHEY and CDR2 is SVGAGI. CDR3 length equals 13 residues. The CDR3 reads CASSRSGGYEQYF. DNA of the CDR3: TGTGCCAGCAGTCGATCAGGGGGCTACGAGCAGTACTTC.

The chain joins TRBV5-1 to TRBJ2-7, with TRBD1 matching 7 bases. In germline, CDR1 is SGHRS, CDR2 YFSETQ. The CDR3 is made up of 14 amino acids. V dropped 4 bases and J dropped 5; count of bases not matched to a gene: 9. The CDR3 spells CASSPTNRGHEQYF. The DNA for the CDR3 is TGCGCCAGCAGCCCGACCAACAGGGGCCACGAGCAGTACTTC.

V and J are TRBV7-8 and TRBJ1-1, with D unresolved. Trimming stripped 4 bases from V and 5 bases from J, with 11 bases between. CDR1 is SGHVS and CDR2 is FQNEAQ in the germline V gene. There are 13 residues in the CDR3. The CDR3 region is CASSSYGRTEAFF. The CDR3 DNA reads TGTGCCAGCAGCTCCTATGGTCGGACTGAAGCTTTCTTT.

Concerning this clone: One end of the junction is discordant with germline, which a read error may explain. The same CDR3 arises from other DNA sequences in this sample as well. CDR3 residues: CASSLNNEQFF. The CDR3 nucleotides read TGTGCCAGCAGCTTGAACAACGAGCAGTTCTTC. The V call is TRBV5-4, the J call TRBJ2-1; D not resolved. The germline gives CDR1 SGHNT, CDR2 YYREEE (reference sequence). The CDR3 spans 11 residues.

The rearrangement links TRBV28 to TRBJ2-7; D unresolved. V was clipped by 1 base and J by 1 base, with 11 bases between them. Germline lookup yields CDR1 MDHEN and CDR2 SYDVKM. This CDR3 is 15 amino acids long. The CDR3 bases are TGTGCCAGCAGTTTATCCGCACAGATTTCCTACGAGCAGTACTTC. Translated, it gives CASSLSAQISYEQYF.

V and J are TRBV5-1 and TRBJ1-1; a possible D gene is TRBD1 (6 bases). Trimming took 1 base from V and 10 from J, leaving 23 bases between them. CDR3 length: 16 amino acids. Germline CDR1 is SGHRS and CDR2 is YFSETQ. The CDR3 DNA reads TGCGCCAGCAGCTTGTTGGATGTCGCGAAGGGGGAACGAGCTTTCTTT. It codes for CASSLLDVAKGERAFF.

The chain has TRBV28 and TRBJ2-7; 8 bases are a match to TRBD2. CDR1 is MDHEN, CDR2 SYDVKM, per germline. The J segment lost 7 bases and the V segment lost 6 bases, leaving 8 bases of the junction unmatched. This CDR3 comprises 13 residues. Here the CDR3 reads CASSLDQREEQYF. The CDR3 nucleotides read TGTGCCAGCAGCTTAGACCAGCGGGAGGAGCAGTACTTC.

CDR3 amino acids: CASSFEGGNLYF. CDR3 nucleotide sequence: TGTGCCAGCAGCTTTGAAGGCGGGAACCTGTATTTT. This chain connects TRBV7-2 to TRBJ2-3; TRBD2 might be the D (6 bases). The CDR3 spans 12 residues. V was clipped by 3 bases and J by 14 bases, with 15 bases between them. In germline, CDR1 is SGHTA, CDR2 FQGNSA.

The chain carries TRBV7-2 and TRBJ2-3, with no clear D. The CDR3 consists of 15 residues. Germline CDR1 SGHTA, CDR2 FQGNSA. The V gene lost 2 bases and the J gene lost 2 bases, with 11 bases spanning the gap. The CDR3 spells CASSLLTGHTDTQYF. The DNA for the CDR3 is TGTGCCAGCAGCTTACTTACCGGGCACACAGATACGCAGTATTTT.